The 15 T cell receptor beta chains below were found in one sample sequenced in a study of cytomegalovirus exposure and HLA in healthy donors. PCR employed 60 Vbeta and 13 Jbeta primers. Produced via immunoSEQ multiplex PCR; TCRdb's table is partial and in-frame only. Among about 150,000 clones listed, less than 90% were seen once. The sample consisted of PBMCs. These receptors were collected from a young man in good health and CMV-seronegative.

The CDR3 nucleotides are TGTGCCACCAGCACGGGGCGGGAGGGCCACGATTACAATGAGCAGTTCTTC. Residues: CATSTGREGHDYNEQFF. V is TRBV2 and J is TRBJ2-1; 9 bases line up with TRBD2. Trimming cost V 10 bases and J 4 bases; bases outside gene matches: 17. This CDR3 region has 17 residues. Germline assignment: CDR1 SNHLY and CDR2 FYNNEI. Variable domain in full (rest from reference TRBV2 and TRBJ2-1): EPEVTQTPSHQVTQMGQEVILRCVPISNHLYFYWYRQILGQKVEFLVSFYNNEISEKSEIFDDQFSVERPDGSNFTLKIRSTKLEDSAMYFCATSTGREGHDYNEQFFGPGTRLTVL.

V and J are TRBV7-9 and TRBJ2-7; D ambiguous. The V end lost 5 bases, the J end lost 2 bases, and 7 bases lay between the germline ends. The CDR3 spans 12 residues. From germline, CDR1 is SEHNR and CDR2 FQNEAQ (reference sequence). CDR3 sequence (DNA): TGTGCCAGCAGCCCGGGTCCCTACGAGCAGTACTTC. It specifies CASSPGPYEQYF.

The rearrangement links TRBV7-2 to TRBJ2-7; TRBD1 matches 9 bases. CDR3 size: 14 residues. With V trimmed by 5 bases and J by 4 bases, 6 bases remained unmatched. Germline V gene lookup returns CDR1 SGHTA and CDR2 FQGNSA. The CDR3 reads CASSGDRAEYEQYF. Here the CDR3 DNA reads TGTGCCAGCAGCGGGGACAGGGCGGAATACGAGCAGTACTTC.

The genes are TRBV6-5 and TRBJ2-7; the match to TRBD1 covers 7 bases. In germline, CDR1 is MNHEY, CDR2 SVGAGI. J gave up 2 bases and V 3 bases, and 7 bases lay outside the gene matches. This CDR3 region has 15 residues. The CDR3 here is CASSYRGDSPYEQYF. Written as DNA, the CDR3 is TGTGCCAGCAGTTATAGAGGGGACAGCCCCTACGAGCAGTACTTC.

The gene calls are TRBV9 and TRBJ2-3, with 12 bases fitting TRBD2. This CDR3 contains 15 residues. Germline V gives CDR1 SGDLS, CDR2 YYNGEE. The J segment lost 4 bases and the V segment lost 4 bases, leaving 4 bases of the junction unmatched. The CDR3 reads CASSPPSGGADTQYF. The CDR3, as DNA: TGTGCCAGCAGCCCCCCTAGCGGGGGGGCAGATACGCAGTATTTT.

The chain links TRBV27 to TRBJ2-1; TRBD2 is a possible D gene (6 bases). The CDR3 totals 13 residues. Per the germline V gene, CDR1 is MNHEY and CDR2 is SMNVEV (reference sequence). Trimming pared 3 bases from V and 4 bases from J, leaving 7 bases between. The CDR3 protein is CASSFSGYNEQFF. The CDR3 DNA reads TGTGCCAGCAGTTTTAGCGGATACAATGAGCAGTTCTTC.

The chain couples TRBV7-8 to TRBJ2-2, with a weak D call TRBD2 (5 bases). CDR1 SGHVS and CDR2 FQNEAQ come from the germline V gene. Trimming stripped 6 bases from V and 0 bases from J, with 14 bases between. The length of the CDR3 is 16 residues. Here the CDR3 DNA reads TGTGCCAGCAGTCTCCTAGCCGGCCCGAACACCGGGGAGCTGTTTTTT. This codes for CASSLLAGPNTGELFF.

Notes on this clone: One end of the junction varies from germline; a read error may be responsible. The chain joins TRBV7-9 to TRBJ2-1; D gene uncertain. CDR1 is SEHNR and CDR2 is FQNEAQ in the germline V gene (reference sequence). The CDR3 sequence is 13 residues long. The CDR3 sequence: CSSSLRQDNEQFF. CDR3 DNA sequence: TGTTCCAGCAGCTTAAGGCAGGACAATGAGCAGTTCTTC.

This sequence joins TRBV2 and TRBJ2-2; 9 bases map to TRBD2. Germline CDR1 is SNHLY and CDR2 is FYNNEI. V lost 10 bases to trimming and J lost 2 bases; unmatched junction nucleotides: 11. The CDR3 has 16 amino acids. This chain's CDR3 is CAIQTSGRANTGELFF. The DNA for the CDR3 is TGTGCCATCCAAACTAGCGGGCGCGCTAACACCGGGGAGCTGTTTTTT.

This clone occurred once. V usage is TRBV2 and J usage is TRBJ1-5; 7 bases line up with TRBD1. This CDR3 has 13 amino acids. Losses at the gene ends were 8 bases for V and 2 bases for J; bases not matched to a gene: 3. Germline V gene lookup returns CDR1 SNHLY and CDR2 FYNNEI. For the CDR3, the DNA is TGTGCCAGCGGACAGGAACGCAATCAGCCCCAGCATTTT. This sequence encodes CASGQERNQPQHF.

This clone was seen once. This sequence joins TRBV4-3 and TRBJ2-1; 8 nucleotides align to TRBD1. V lost 0 bases, J lost 2 bases, and 3 bases stayed unmatched. This CDR3 has 16 amino acids. Germline CDR1 reads LGHNA; CDR2 reads YSLEER. The CDR3 protein is CASSQDPGGAYNEQFF. Written as DNA, the CDR3 is TGCGCCAGCAGCCAAGATCCAGGGGGCGCCTACAATGAGCAGTTCTTC.

This clone occurred many times. V usage is TRBV19 and J usage is TRBJ1-5; D is perhaps TRBD1 (6 bases). Trimming took off 5 bases at V and 0 bases at J, with 11 bases between the two ends. CDR1 is LNHDA, CDR2 SQIVND, per germline (reference sequence). This CDR3 is built from 15 residues. CDR3 sequence: CASSVTGYSNQPQHF. The CDR3 DNA reads TGTGCCAGTAGTGTGACAGGTTATAGCAATCAGCCCCAGCATTTT. Full variable domain (missing parts from reference TRBV19 and TRBJ1-5): DGGITQSPKYLFRKEGQNVTLSCEQNLNHDAMYWYRQDPGQGLRLIYYSQIVNDFQKGDIAEGYSVSREKKESFPLTVTSAQKNPTAFYLCASSVTGYSNQPQHFGDGTRLSIL.

The rearrangement uses TRBV28 and TRBJ2-3, with no clear D. Trimming took off 5 bases at V and 0 bases at J, with 6 bases between the two ends. Germline V lookup: CDR1 MDHEN, CDR2 SYDVKM. There are 13 residues in the CDR3. CDR3 amino acids: CASSRVSTDTQYF. The CDR3, as DNA: TGTGCCAGCAGTCGGGTCAGCACAGATACGCAGTATTTT.

This chain connects TRBV7-2 to TRBJ2-1; 8 bases fit TRBD1. This CDR3 has 16 residues. V shed 5 bases, J shed 4 bases, and the junction held 10 bases outside the gene matches. Germline-derived CDR1 and CDR2 are SGHTA and FQGNSA. The CDR3 sequence is CASSPPGGRGYNEQFF. CDR3 bases: TGTGCCAGCAGCCCCCCAGGGGGCAGGGGGTACAATGAGCAGTTCTTC.

The chain recombines TRBV7-8 with TRBJ2-2; 15 bases line up with TRBD2. This CDR3 is built from 17 residues. CDR1 is SGHVS and CDR2 is FQNEAQ in the germline V gene. V trimming: 4 bases; J trimming: 2 bases; junction bases outside the gene matches: 2. CDR3 DNA: TGTGCCAGCAGCTGGACTAGCGGGGGGGACAACACCGGGGAGCTGTTTTTT. Its protein is CASSWTSGGDNTGELFF.